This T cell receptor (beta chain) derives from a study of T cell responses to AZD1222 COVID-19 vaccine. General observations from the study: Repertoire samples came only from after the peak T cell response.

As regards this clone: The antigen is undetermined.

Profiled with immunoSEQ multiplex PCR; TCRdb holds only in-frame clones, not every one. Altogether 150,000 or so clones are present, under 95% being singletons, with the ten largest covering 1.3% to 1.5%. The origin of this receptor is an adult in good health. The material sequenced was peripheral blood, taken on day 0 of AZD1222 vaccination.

CDR3 nucleotides: TGTGCCAGCACCCCCCTGGGACGCAGCGAGCAGTACTTC. It specifies CASTPLGRSEQYF. The V gene is TRBV2, the J gene TRBJ2-7; D may match TRBD1 or TRBD2 (5 bases each). Germline-derived CDR1 and CDR2 are SNHLY and FYNNEI. This CDR3 contains 13 residues. The ends were cut back, 7 bases at V and 6 bases at J, with 16 bases in the middle.